This T cell receptor beta chain appears in the sequencing data of a study of shared clonotypes between healthy human individuals. The CDR3 runs to 15 residues. Unsorted PBMC DNA was run through sequencing on ten immunoSEQ deep assay plates. Only in-frame clones appear in the TCRdb table, and some are missing; sequencing was by immunoSEQ multiplex PCR. The table records 450,000 to 500,000 clones, around 80% of them present only once. The sequencing sample was made of PBMCs. This TCR derives from a woman between 35 and 50 years old in good health. Some clones in this sample may be carry-over from other donors' samples. The rearrangement joins TRBV21-1 to TRBJ2-7; the table calls TRBD2, which could not be checked here. TRBV21-1 corresponds to a pseudogene. This chain's CDR3 is CASKREGEGSYEQYF. CDR3 nucleotide sequence: TGTGCCAGCAAGCGGGAGGGGGAGGGATCCTACGAGCAGTACTTC.